This paragraph reports one TCR beta chain. Its matching antigen is unknown. This entry comes from a study of blood T cells in healthy people across ages. A minimum of 6 micrograms of total RNA was extracted per sample. Sample-barcoded 5' priming and a J-beta primer mix drove a second PCR of 7 to 11 cycles. Each CDR3 protein is one row after TCRdb ran MiXCR on the 5' RACE reads. Found here are some 1.5 million distinct CDR3 sequences, approximately 39% of them singletons; the top ten hold 4%. Study observations and caveats: Aged donors had fewer naive CD4+ cells and lower diversity than long-lived donors. The study regarded diversity estimates from one million T cells as underestimates.

Trimming cost V 1 base and J 5 bases, with 11 bases left between them. Per the germline V gene, CDR1 is SGHVS and CDR2 is FNYEAQ. This CDR3 has 15 residues. The clonotype originates from a woman between 18 and 29 years old in good health. V and J are TRBV7-6 and TRBJ1-4; D not certain. Sequenced sample: blood. CDR3 coding DNA: TGTGCCAGCAGCTTAGATGGCAGAAAAAATGAAAAACTGTTTTTT. It yields the protein CASSLDGRKNEKLFF.